This T cell receptor beta chain was recovered during a study of patients and donors after allogeneic stem cell transplantation. MiXCR, run by TCRdb on the RT-PCR reads, gives a single entry per CDR3 protein. The sample shows 20,000 to 25,000 distinct CDR3 sequences, 25% to 35% of them seen only once. CDR3 length: 13 residues. V was trimmed by 4 bases and J by 3 bases, leaving 11 bases between them. Germline V gene sequence: CDR1 SGHRS, CDR2 YFSETQ. Sequencing was performed on blood, either unsorted or a sorted T cell fraction (not recorded which). The chain is built from TRBV5-1 and TRBJ2-7; possible D gene TRBD1, 6 bases. This TCR came from a human donor who was either an allogeneic HSCT recipient or a stem cell or donor lymphocyte infusion donor (not recorded which). It is not recorded whose cells these are; they may come from a transplant donor. The CDR3 DNA reads TGCGCCAGCAGCACGGGACAATTCTACGAGCAGTACTTC. Translation gives CASSTGQFYEQYF. Drawing the rest from reference TRBV5-1 and TRBJ2-7, the complete variable domain is KAGVTQTPRYLIKTRGQQVTLSCSPISGHRSVSWYQQTPGQGLQFLFEYFSETQRNKGNFPGRFSGRQFSNSRSEMNVSTLELGDSALYLCASSTGQFYEQYFGPGTRLTVT.